This T cell receptor beta chain was sequenced for a study of T cells expressing NK-cell markers. Looking at the study overall: Out of eight donors sequenced, seven tested HCMV-seropositive and the remaining one seronegative. Study-wide findings and caveats: The leading position in the CD3+CD56-NKG2C+ fraction of several donors also went to these clonotypes.

TCR beta cDNA was made by 5'RACE template switching with UMIs. TCRdb reprocessed the 5' RACE reads, keeping one entry per CDR3 protein, no DNA. This sample's clone table lists tens of thousands of distinct CDR3 sequences. With respect to this clonotype: What it binds is unknown.

There are 13 residues in the CDR3. Germline CDR1 is SGDLS and CDR2 is YYNGEE. The V and J genes are TRBV9 and TRBJ2-1; TCRdb's D call of TRBD1 is untestable without DNA. The origin of this receptor is a woman aged 18 to 75 in good health. Sequencing used blood T cells: a sorted CD56 or NKG2C T cell subset, CD4+ or CD8+ T cells, or bulk PBMC T cells (not recorded which). The CDR3 loop is CASSALADREQFF.